One sample yielded the 25 T cell receptor beta chains listed below, sequenced in a study of CD8 T cells in ankylosing spondylitis. For these TCRs, the target antigens are not known. MiXCR, run by TCRdb on the 5' RACE reads, gives a single entry per CDR3 protein. The top ten clones hold roughly a fifth of a sample with 650,000 to 800,000 distinct CDR3 sequences, 15% to 20% of them seen once. Broader study findings: Apparently characteristic of ankylosing spondylitis blood was a TCR beta motif (roughly eight highly homologous variants).

The sample consisted of blood, either unsorted or a sorted T cell fraction (not recorded which). The receptor source for this set is a male donor with ankylosing spondylitis.

This chain links TRBV5-1 with TRBJ2-7, with TRBD1 identical over 7 bases. The trim removed 1 base at V and 3 bases at J, leaving 4 bases unmatched. Germline loops: CDR1 SGHRS, CDR2 YFSETQ. The CDR3 is 14 amino acids. CDR3 DNA: TGCGCCAGCAGCTTGTGGGACAGCGACTACGAGCAGTACTTC. This translates into CASSLWDSDYEQYF.

Many counts were recorded for this clonotype. J is TRBJ2-7 and V is TRBV2, with 10 nucleotides matching TRBD1. This CDR3 comprises 15 residues. The V gene end was trimmed by 4 bases and the J gene end by 2 bases; junction bases not matched to a gene: 5. The germline V gene has CDR1 SNHLY and CDR2 FYNNEI. CDR3 loop: CASSARDRGPYEQYF. Here the CDR3 DNA reads TGTGCCAGCAGTGCTAGGGACAGGGGACCCTACGAGCAGTACTTC. The full variable domain, with the rest looked up from reference TRBV2 and TRBJ2-7, is EPEVTQTPSHQVTQMGQEVILRCVPISNHLYFYWYRQILGQKVEFLVSFYNNEISEKSEIFDDQFSVERPDGSNFTLKIRSTKLEDSAMYFCASSARDRGPYEQYFGPGTRLTVT.

This rearrangement joins TRBV11-3 to TRBJ2-2; D is possibly TRBD1 or TRBD2 (5 bases each). Germline V gene sequence: CDR1 SGHNT, CDR2 YENEEA. The CDR3 loop spans 14 amino acids. The V gene lost 5 bases and the J gene lost 5 bases, with 12 bases spanning the gap. CDR3 residues: CASSPLGVTGELFF. CDR3 bases: TGTGCCAGCAGCCCTCTGGGGGTGACCGGGGAGCTGTTTTTT.

The sample holds one count of this clonotype. This rearrangement joins TRBV20-1 to TRBJ2-5; 10 bases line up with TRBD2. With 0 bases clipped from V and 5 bases from J, the junction kept 6 bases outside the gene matches. Germline V gives CDR1 DFQATT, CDR2 SNEGSKA (reference sequence). This CDR3 comprises 15 residues. The CDR3 nucleotides are TGCAGTGCTAGAGATCAGCGGGAGGGCCGGGAGACCCAGTACTTC. Amino acid sequence: CSARDQREGRETQYF.

This clonotype has ten or more counts. V gene TRBV5-1 combines with J gene TRBJ2-1, with D perhaps matching TRBD1 or TRBD2 (5 bases each). Germline V CDR1 and CDR2: SGHRS, YFSETQ. V lost 0 bases and J 3 bases, leaving 10 bases between the germline ends. This CDR3 spans 15 amino acids. CDR3 protein: CASSLAGGDYNEQFF. The CDR3, as DNA: TGCGCCAGCAGCTTGGCTGGGGGAGACTACAATGAGCAGTTCTTC.

The chain is built from TRBV25-1 and TRBJ1-3, with 8 bases lining up with TRBD1. J lost 5 bases, V lost 3 bases, and 6 bases had no gene match. This CDR3 comprises 15 residues. CDR1 and CDR2 (germline): MGHDK, SYGVNS. This CDR3 reads CASSDRGDRRNTIYF. Written as DNA, the CDR3 is TGTGCCAGCAGTGATAGGGGGGACAGGCGAAACACCATATATTTT. The full variable domain, rest sourced from reference TRBV25-1 and TRBJ1-3, is EADIYQTPRYLVIGTGKKITLECSQTMGHDKMYWYQQDPGMELHLIHYSYGVNSTEKGDLSSESTVSRIRTEHFPLTLESARPSHTSQYLCASSDRGDRRNTIYFGEGSWLTVV.

V is TRBV29-1 and J is TRBJ1-2; no definite D call. From germline, CDR1 is SQVTM and CDR2 ANQGSEA. This CDR3 contains 12 residues. V lost 5 bases to trimming and J lost 8 bases, with 15 bases between them. The CDR3 region has the DNA TGCAGCGTTCCGGGGTGGGCGCAGGGCTACACCTTC. Translating it yields CSVPGWAQGYTF.

This clonotype was recorded a few times. The chain is built from TRBV5-6 and TRBJ2-3, with D perhaps TRBD1 (5 bases). The germline CDR1 and CDR2 sequences are SGHDT and YYEEEE. The V end lost 3 bases, the J end lost 1 base, and 12 bases lay between the germline ends. CDR3 length equals 15 residues. CDR3: CASSYDSSRTDTQYF. CDR3 nucleotides: TGTGCCAGCAGCTACGACAGTTCGCGCACAGATACGCAGTATTTT.

This clonotype was seen at least ten times. This sequence joins TRBV20-1 and TRBJ2-7, with 10 positions matching TRBD1. Trimming removed 3 bases from V and 9 bases from J; junction bases left unmatched: 11. Germline lookup yields CDR1 DFQATT and CDR2 SNEGSKA (reference sequence). This CDR3 is built from 14 residues. The chain's CDR3 is CSASKGQGPRGQYF. The CDR3 DNA reads as TGCAGTGCTAGTAAGGGACAGGGGCCCAGAGGGCAGTACTTC.

The chain recombines TRBV7-3 with TRBJ2-3; the match to TRBD2 covers 15 bases. The CDR3 contains 18 residues. From germline, CDR1 is SGHTA and CDR2 FQGTGA. The junction had 5 bases not matched to a gene; V was cut back by 0 bases and J by 4 bases. CDR3: CASSLTPGLAGGADTQYF. In DNA, the CDR3 is TGTGCCAGCAGCTTAACCCCGGGACTAGCGGGAGGAGCAGATACGCAGTATTTT.

This clonotype was counted at least ten times. This chain links TRBV5-1 with TRBJ2-2; D remains unclear. There are 14 residues in the CDR3. The V and J ends lost 0 bases and 1 base respectively, with 4 bases between them. CDR1 and CDR2 (germline): SGHRS, YFSETQ. CDR3 nucleotide sequence: TGCGCCAGCAGCTTGGATGGGAACACCGGGGAGCTGTTTTTT. Translation: CASSLDGNTGELFF. The full variable domain, with the rest looked up from reference TRBV5-1 and TRBJ2-2, is KAGVTQTPRYLIKTRGQQVTLSCSPISGHRSVSWYQQTPGQGLQFLFEYFSETQRNKGNFPGRFSGRQFSNSRSEMNVSTLELGDSALYLCASSLDGNTGELFFGEGSRLTVL.

This clonotype appeared a few times. This chain connects TRBV6-1 to TRBJ1-1, with D uncertain. Germline CDR1 MNHNS, CDR2 SASEGT. The CDR3 loop spans 12 amino acids. The V end lost 6 bases, the J end lost 6 bases, and 11 bases lay between the germline ends. CDR3 DNA: TGTGCCAGCAGAACCAACCAGGCTGAAGCTTTCTTT. Translating gives CASRTNQAEAFF.

V usage is TRBV12-3 or TRBV12-4 and J usage is TRBJ2-5, with D uncertain. V gave up 5 bases and J gave up 5 bases, with 18 bases separating them. The CDR3 is made up of 15 amino acids. CDR3: CASSPGFTQGETQYF. As DNA, the CDR3 is TGTGCCAGCAGTCCAGGTTTTACCCAAGGCGAGACCCAGTACTTC.

This clonotype was seen a handful of times. The chain has TRBV6-5 and TRBJ1-2; 7 bases are shared with TRBD1. Germline V gene sequence: CDR1 MNHEY, CDR2 SVGAGI. CDR3 length equals 17 residues. Trimming at V came to 0 bases and at J to 7 bases, leaving 14 bases not matched to a gene. The CDR3 protein is CASSYSNIGTEFSGYTF. CDR3 coding DNA: TGTGCCAGCAGTTACTCGAATATAGGGACAGAATTCTCTGGCTACACCTTC.

This chain connects TRBV7-9 to TRBJ2-1; 9 positions match TRBD1. The CDR3 consists of 15 residues. Germline V gene lookup returns CDR1 SEHNR and CDR2 FQNEAQ (reference sequence). The junction had 10 bases not matched to a gene; V was cut back by 0 bases and J by 13 bases. CDR3 region: CASSLARDRAFGQFF. DNA of the CDR3: TGTGCCAGCAGCTTAGCCCGGGACAGGGCTTTTGGTCAGTTCTTC.

As concerns this clonotype: This may be a read error: a much more frequent sequence differs by one nucleotide. The chain couples TRBV12-3 or TRBV12-4 to TRBJ2-3; TRBD1 aligns across 7 bases. J was trimmed by 2 bases and V by 2 bases; bases with no gene match: 1. The CDR3 length is 14 residues. In nucleotides, the CDR3 is TGTGCCAGCAGTTTACAGGGGGACACAGATACGCAGTATTTT. Translating gives CASSLQGDTDTQYF.

This clonotype was seen a handful of times. The chain has TRBV20-1 and TRBJ1-1, with 10 bases identical to TRBD1. CDR1 is DFQATT, CDR2 SNEGSKA, per germline (reference sequence). V shed 5 bases, J shed 5 bases, and the junction held 11 bases outside the gene matches. The CDR3 loop spans 15 amino acids. The CDR3 DNA is TGCAGTGCTGTTCAAGGGGGACAGGGGAGGACTGAAGCTTTCTTT. This codes for CSAVQGGQGRTEAFF.

The V gene is TRBV5-1, the J gene TRBJ2-1, with 12 positions matching TRBD1. The CDR3 length is 19 residues. The ends lost 0 bases at V and 1 base at J; junction bases unmatched: 8. Germline V gives CDR1 SGHRS, CDR2 YFSETQ. CDR3 in DNA: TGCGCCAGCAGCTTGGTCTCGGCGGGACAGGGGGCGTCCTACAATGAGCAGTTCTTC. Amino acid sequence: CASSLVSAGQGASYNEQFF.

This clonotype came up a few times. The rearrangement uses TRBV19 and TRBJ1-2; D perhaps matches TRBD1 (5 bases). CDR1 and CDR2 (germline): LNHDA, SQIVND (reference sequence). The CDR3 is 15 residues long. The V end was cut by 4 bases, the J end by 13 bases, with 25 bases between. DNA of the CDR3: TGTGCCAGTAGTAGCCGGGACGCACGCCTTCGGAGGGGCACCTTC. Residues: CASSSRDARLRRGTF.

The J gene is TRBJ1-3, the V gene TRBV18, with D perhaps matching TRBD1 (6 bases). Germline CDR1 and CDR2: KGHSH and LQKENI. Trimming pared 3 bases from V and 0 bases from J, leaving 15 bases between. The CDR3 extends over 17 amino acids. CDR3 in DNA: TGTGCCAGCTCACCTTCGACGACAGGCTCCTCTGGAAACACCATATATTTT. This codes for CASSPSTTGSSGNTIYF.

This clonotype was observed a handful of times. The gene calls are TRBV20-1 and TRBJ1-1, with D unresolved. There are 12 residues in the CDR3. Germline-derived CDR1 and CDR2 are DFQATT and SNEGSKA (reference sequence). V was shortened by 4 bases and J by 0 bases, with 6 bases between the two germline ends. CDR3 sequence (DNA): TGCAGTGCTACGTTGGTGAACACTGAAGCTTTCTTT. Translating gives CSATLVNTEAFF.

This clonotype was counted a few times. The chain joins TRBV5-1 to TRBJ2-7; D possibly matches TRBD1 or TRBD2 (6 bases each). Germline CDR1 SGHRS, CDR2 YFSETQ. The CDR3 is 16 residues long. V lost 2 bases, J lost 6 bases, and 21 bases lay in between. CDR3 amino acids: CASSFSLGRGAGEQYF. In DNA, the CDR3 is TGCGCCAGCAGCTTCTCCCTCGGTAGGGGGGCAGGCGAGCAGTACTTC.

The table lists this clonotype with a few counts. The V gene is TRBV2, the J gene TRBJ1-6; TRBD1 matches at 9 bases. The V and J ends lost 3 bases and 10 bases, in that order; junction bases with no gene match: 7. Germline lookup yields CDR1 SNHLY and CDR2 FYNNEI. This CDR3 is 15 amino acids long. The CDR3 region is CASSDLRTGESPLHF. CDR3 nucleotides: TGTGCCAGCAGTGATCTTCGGACAGGGGAATCACCCCTCCACTTT.

This chain uses TRBV12-3 or TRBV12-4 with TRBJ1-2; 10 positions agree with TRBD1. This CDR3 spans 14 amino acids. Unmatched junction bases numbered 7, after V lost 5 bases and J lost 7 bases. The CDR3 is CASSGGQGMGGYTF. The CDR3 region has the DNA TGTGCCAGCAGTGGGGGACAGGGGATGGGTGGCTACACCTTC.

The rearrangement links TRBV21-1 to TRBJ1-1. TRBV21-1 is a listed pseudogene. The CDR3 totals 17 residues. The CDR3 is CASSLARTFGVNTEAFF. The DNA for the CDR3 is TGTGCCAGCAGCTTGGCGAGGACCTTCGGAGTGAACACTGAAGCTTTCTTT.